Following are 5 T cell receptor beta chains from one sample sequenced in a study of shared clonotypes between healthy human individuals. TCRdb's table, derived via immunoSEQ multiplex PCR, lists solely in-frame clones and lacks some. Among 1,400,000 or so clones, around 98.5% were seen once, and the ten largest hold roughly 0.36%. Material for sequencing was naive CD4+ T cells sorted from blood. Subset here: CD45RA+ positively selected. The source of these receptors is a man aged 25-40 years in good health.

CDR3 DNA sequence: TGTGCCAGCAGCTACTTCCCGGGACTAGCGGGTGTAGATACGCAGTATTTT. Protein product: CASSYFPGLAGVDTQYF. This chain joins TRBV14 and TRBJ2-3; TRBD2 matches at 12 bases. J lost 5 bases, V lost 5 bases, and 11 bases had no gene match. The germline V gene has CDR1 SGHDN and CDR2 FVKESK. The CDR3 has 17 amino acids.

The chain couples TRBV7-8 to TRBJ2-5; a weak D match, TRBD1 (6 bases). V was pared by 2 bases and J by 5 bases, with 12 bases between. This CDR3 contains 14 residues. Per germline, CDR1 SGHVS and CDR2 FQNEAQ. CDR3 residues: CASSLQGWVETQYF. In nucleotides, the CDR3 is TGTGCCAGCAGCTTACAGGGGTGGGTGGAGACCCAGTACTTC.

The V gene is TRBV6-1, the J gene TRBJ2-7; 10 bases fit TRBD1. The V gene end was trimmed by 6 bases and the J gene end by 6 bases; junction bases not matched to a gene: 5. This CDR3 has 13 amino acids. CDR1 and CDR2 (germline): MNHNS, SASEGT. CDR3: CASRRQGAGEQYF. In DNA form, the CDR3 reads TGTGCCAGCAGGAGACAGGGGGCGGGCGAGCAGTACTTC.

In DNA form, the CDR3 reads TGTGCCAGCAGCAGACTAAATCAGCCCCAGCATTTT. Protein product: CASSRLNQPQHF. V and J are TRBV11-3 and TRBJ1-5; D gene unclear. V dropped 5 bases and J dropped 4 bases, with 6 bases sitting between them. Looked up from germline, CDR1 is SGHNT and CDR2 is YENEEA. This CDR3 spans 12 amino acids.

This sequence joins TRBV4-2 and TRBJ2-7, with D unresolved. Germline V gives CDR1 LGHNA, CDR2 YNFKEQ. Trimming took off 1 base at V and 2 bases at J, with 9 bases between the two ends. The CDR3 is 14 amino acids. CDR3 region: CASSQVPETYEQYF. As DNA, the CDR3 is TGTGCCAGCAGCCAAGTCCCAGAAACCTACGAGCAGTACTTC.